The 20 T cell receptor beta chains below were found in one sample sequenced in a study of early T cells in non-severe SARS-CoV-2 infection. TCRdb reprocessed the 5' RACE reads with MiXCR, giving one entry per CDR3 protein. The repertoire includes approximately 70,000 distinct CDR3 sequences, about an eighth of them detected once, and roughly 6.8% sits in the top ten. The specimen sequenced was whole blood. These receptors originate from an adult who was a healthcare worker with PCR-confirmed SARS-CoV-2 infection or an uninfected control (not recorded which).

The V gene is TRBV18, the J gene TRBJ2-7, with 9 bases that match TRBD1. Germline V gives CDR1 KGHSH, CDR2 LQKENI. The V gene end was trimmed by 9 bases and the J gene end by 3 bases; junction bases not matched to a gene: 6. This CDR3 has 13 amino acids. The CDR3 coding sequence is TGTGCCAGAGGAACAGGGGGCCTCTACGAGCAGTACTTC. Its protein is CARGTGGLYEQYF.

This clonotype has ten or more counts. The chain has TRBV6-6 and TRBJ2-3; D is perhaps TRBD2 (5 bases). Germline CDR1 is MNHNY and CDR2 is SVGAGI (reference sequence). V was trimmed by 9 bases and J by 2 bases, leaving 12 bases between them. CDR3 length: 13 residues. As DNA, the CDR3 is TGTGCCAGTACTAGACAAGACACAGATACGCAGTATTTT. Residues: CASTRQDTDTQYF.

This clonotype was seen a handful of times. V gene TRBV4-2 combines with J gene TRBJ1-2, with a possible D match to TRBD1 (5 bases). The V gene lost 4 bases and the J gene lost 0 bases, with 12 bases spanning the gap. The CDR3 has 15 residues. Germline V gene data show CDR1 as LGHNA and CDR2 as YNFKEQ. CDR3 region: CASSPDTGPNYGYTF. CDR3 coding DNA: TGTGCCAGCAGCCCGGATACAGGTCCTAACTATGGCTACACCTTC.

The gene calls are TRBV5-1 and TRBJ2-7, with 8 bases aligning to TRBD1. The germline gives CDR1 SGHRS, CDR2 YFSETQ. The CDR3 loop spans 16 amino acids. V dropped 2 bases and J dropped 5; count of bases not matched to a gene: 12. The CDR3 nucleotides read TGCGCCAGCAGCTTAAGAGGAAAGACAGGGGAAGACGAGCAGTACTTC. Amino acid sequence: CASSLRGKTGEDEQYF.

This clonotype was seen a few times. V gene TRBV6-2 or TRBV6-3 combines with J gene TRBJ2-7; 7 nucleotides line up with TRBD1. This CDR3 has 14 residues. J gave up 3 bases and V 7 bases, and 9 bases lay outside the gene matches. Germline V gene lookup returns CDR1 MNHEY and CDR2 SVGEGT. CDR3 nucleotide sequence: TGTGCCAGCACCCCGGGACAGATTCTCTACGAGCAGTACTTC. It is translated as CASTPGQILYEQYF.

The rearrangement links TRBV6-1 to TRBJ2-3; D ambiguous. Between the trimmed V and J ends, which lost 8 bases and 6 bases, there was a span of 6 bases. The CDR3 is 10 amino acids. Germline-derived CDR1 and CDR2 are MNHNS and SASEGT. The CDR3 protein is CASEYDTQYF. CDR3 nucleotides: TGTGCCAGCGAATATGATACGCAGTATTTT.

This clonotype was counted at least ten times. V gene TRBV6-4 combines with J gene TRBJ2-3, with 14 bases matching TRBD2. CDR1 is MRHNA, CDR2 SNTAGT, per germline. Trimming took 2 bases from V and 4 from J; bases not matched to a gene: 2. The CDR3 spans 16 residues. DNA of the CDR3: TGTGCCAGCAGTGACGCGACTAGCGGGGGGGCAGATACGCAGTATTTT. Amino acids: CASSDATSGGADTQYF.

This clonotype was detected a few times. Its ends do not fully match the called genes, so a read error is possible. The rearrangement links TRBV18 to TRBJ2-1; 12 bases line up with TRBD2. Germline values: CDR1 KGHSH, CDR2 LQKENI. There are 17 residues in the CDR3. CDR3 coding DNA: TGTGCCAACTCACCTACCCCTAGCGGGGGGGTTCTGGGTGAGCAGTTCTTC. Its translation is CANSPTPSGGVLGEQFF.

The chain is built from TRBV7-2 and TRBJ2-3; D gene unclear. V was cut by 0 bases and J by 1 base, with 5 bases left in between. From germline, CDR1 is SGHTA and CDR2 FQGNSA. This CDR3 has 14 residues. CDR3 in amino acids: CASSLAQRTDTQYF. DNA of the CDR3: TGTGCCAGCAGCTTAGCCCAACGCACAGATACGCAGTATTTT.

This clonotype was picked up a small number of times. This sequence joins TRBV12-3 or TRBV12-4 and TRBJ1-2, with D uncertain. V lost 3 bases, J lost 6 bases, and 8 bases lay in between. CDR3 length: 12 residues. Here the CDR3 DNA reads TGTGCCAGCAGTTTGTGGGGAGATGGCTACACCTTC. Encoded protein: CASSLWGDGYTF.

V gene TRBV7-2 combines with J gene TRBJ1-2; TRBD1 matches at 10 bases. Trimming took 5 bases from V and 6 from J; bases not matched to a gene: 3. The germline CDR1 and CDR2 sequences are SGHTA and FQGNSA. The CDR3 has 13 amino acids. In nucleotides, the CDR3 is TGTGCCAGCAGCACGGGACAGGGGCATGGCTACACCTTC. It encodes CASSTGQGHGYTF.

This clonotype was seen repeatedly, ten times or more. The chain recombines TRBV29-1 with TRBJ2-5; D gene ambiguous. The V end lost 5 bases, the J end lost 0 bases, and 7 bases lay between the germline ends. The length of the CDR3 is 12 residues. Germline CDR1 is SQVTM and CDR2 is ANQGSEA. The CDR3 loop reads CSVNSHQETQYF. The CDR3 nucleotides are TGCAGCGTTAACAGTCACCAAGAGACCCAGTACTTC.

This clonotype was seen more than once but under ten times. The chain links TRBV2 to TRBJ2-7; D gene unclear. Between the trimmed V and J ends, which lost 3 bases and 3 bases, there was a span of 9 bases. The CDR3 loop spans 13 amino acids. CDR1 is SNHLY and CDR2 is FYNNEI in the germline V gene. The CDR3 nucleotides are TGTGCCAGCAGTGAGCGAGAGCTCTACGAGCAGTACTTC. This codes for CASSERELYEQYF.

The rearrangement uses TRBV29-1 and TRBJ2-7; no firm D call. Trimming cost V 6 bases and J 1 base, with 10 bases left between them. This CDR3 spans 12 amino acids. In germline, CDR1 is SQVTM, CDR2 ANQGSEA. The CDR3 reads CSVMTHSYEQYF. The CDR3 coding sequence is TGCAGCGTCATGACACATTCCTACGAGCAGTACTTC.

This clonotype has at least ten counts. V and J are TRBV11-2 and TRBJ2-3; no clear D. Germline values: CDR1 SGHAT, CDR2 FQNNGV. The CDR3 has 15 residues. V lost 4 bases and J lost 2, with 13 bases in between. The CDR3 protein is CASSSPGANTDTQYF. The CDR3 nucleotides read TGTGCCAGCAGCTCCCCAGGCGCAAACACAGATACGCAGTATTTT.

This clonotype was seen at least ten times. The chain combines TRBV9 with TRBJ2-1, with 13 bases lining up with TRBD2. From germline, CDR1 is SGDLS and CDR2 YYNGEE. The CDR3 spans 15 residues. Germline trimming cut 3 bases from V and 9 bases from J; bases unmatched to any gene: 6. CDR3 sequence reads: CASSARTSGSIEQFF. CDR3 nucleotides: TGTGCCAGCAGCGCTAGGACTAGCGGGAGCATTGAGCAGTTCTTC.

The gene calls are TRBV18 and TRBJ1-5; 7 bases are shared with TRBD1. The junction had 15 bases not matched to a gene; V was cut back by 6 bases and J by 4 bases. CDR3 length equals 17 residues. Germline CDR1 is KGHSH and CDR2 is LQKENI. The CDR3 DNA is TGTGCCAGCTCCCTTGTAAGGGGGCTCCAGGGAAATCAGCCCCAGCATTTT. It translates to CASSLVRGLQGNQPQHF. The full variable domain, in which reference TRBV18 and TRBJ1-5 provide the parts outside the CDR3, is NAGVMQNPRHLVRRRGQEARLRCSPMKGHSHVYWYRQLPEEGLKFMVYLQKENIIDESGMPKERFSAEFPKEGPSILRIQQVVRGDSAAYFCASSLVRGLQGNQPQHFGDGTRLSIL.

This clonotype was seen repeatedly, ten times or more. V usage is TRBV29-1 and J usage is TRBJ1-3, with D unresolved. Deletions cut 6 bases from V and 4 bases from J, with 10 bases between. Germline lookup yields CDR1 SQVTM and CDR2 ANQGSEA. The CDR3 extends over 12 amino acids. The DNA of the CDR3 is TGCAGCGTCGTCCACGAGGGAAACACCATATATTTT. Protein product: CSVVHEGNTIYF.

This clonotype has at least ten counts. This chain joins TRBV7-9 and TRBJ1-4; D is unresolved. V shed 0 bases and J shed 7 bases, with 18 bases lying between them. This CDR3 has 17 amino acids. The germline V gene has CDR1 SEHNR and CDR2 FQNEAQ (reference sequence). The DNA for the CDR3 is TGTGCCAGCAGCTTAGCCGGGCCCTTGCCGGCAGGTGAAAAACTGTTTTTT. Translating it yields CASSLAGPLPAGEKLFF.

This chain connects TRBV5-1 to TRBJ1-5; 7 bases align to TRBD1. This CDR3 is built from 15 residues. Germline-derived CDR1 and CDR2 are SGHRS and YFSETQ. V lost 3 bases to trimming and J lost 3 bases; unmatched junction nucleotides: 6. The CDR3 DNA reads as TGCGCCAGCAGCTATCAGGGGGAGAACAATCAGCCCCAGCATTTT. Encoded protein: CASSYQGENNQPQHF.